This T cell receptor beta chain was captured in a study of PD-1 blockade in classical Hodgkin lymphoma. This clone was recorded a few times. What it binds is not known. Patients all relapsed after autologous stem cell transplantation, and there was variation in brentuximab vedotin exposure. This CDR3 has 14 amino acids. Deletions cut 5 bases from V and 5 bases from J, with 13 bases between. CDR1 and CDR2 from the germline V gene are LNHDA and SQIVND (reference sequence). Study-wide results and caveats: By C4D1, CD4+ diversity increased significantly, especially in complete responders. The study found complete responders had baseline diversity similar to newly diagnosed patients. Factors driving the repertoire differences, possibly disease activity or prior therapy, remain undefined. Newly diagnosed patients reportedly had lower baseline TCR diversity than healthy donors.

Repertoires were generated with immunoSEQ multiplex PCR, while TCRdb's copy carries only in-frame clones and drops some. The data contain 25,000 to 30,000 clones, less than 85% of them singletons. The chain couples TRBV19 to TRBJ2-1; D unclear. Material: peripheral blood mononuclear cells (PBMCs), obtained before the second cycle of nivolumab. This clonotype originated in a human donor with classical Hodgkin lymphoma. CDR3 amino acids: CASSVAGNHNEQFF. The CDR3 coding sequence is TGTGCCAGTAGTGTCGCCGGCAACCACAATGAGCAGTTCTTC.